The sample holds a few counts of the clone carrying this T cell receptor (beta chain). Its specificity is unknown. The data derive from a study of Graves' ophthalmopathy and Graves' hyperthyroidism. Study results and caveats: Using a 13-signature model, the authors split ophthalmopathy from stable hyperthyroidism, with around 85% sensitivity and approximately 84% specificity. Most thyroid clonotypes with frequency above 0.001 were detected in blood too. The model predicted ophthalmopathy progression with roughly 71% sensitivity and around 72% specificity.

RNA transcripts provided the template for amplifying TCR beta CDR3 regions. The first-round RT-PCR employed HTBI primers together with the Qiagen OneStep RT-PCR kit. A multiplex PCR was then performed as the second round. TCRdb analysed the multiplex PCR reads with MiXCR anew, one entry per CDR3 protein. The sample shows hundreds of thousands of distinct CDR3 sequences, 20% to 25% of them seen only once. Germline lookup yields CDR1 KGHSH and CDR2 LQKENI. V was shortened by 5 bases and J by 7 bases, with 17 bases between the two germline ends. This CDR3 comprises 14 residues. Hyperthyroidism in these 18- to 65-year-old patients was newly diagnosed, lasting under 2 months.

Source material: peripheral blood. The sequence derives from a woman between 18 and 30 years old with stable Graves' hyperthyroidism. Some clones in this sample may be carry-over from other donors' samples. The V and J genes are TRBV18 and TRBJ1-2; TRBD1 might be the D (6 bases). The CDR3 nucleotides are TGTGCCAGCTCAACAGGGACGCCGGGGCGTGGCTACACCTTC. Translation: CASSTGTPGRGYTF.